The 5 T cell receptor beta chains in this list originate from one sample, sequenced in a study of blood T cells in healthy people across ages. The use of a sample-barcoded 5' primer and a J-beta primer mix characterized a second PCR of 7 to 11 cycles. TCRdb used MiXCR to reprocess the 5' RACE reads, holding one entry per CDR3 protein. The data show about 1.4 million distinct CDR3 sequences, approximately 59% seen once. Material for sequencing was blood. The receptors stem from a young man in good health.

The gene calls are TRBV12-3 or TRBV12-4 and TRBJ2-4; D assignment may be TRBD1 or TRBD2 (5 bases each). This CDR3 spans 12 amino acids. Trimming stripped 6 bases from V and 13 bases from J, with 16 bases between. DNA of the CDR3: TGTGCCAGCAGGGCTCCGGTGGGGGAGCAGTACTTC. It is translated as CASRAPVGEQYF.

The chain uses TRBV28 and TRBJ2-7, with 8 positions matching TRBD1. This CDR3 is built from 15 residues. Unmatched junction bases numbered 9, after V lost 8 bases and J lost 0 bases. Per the germline V gene, CDR1 is MDHEN and CDR2 is SYDVKM. The CDR3 protein is CASLVRGQGSYEQYF. For the CDR3, the DNA is TGTGCCAGCCTGGTCAGAGGACAGGGCTCCTACGAGCAGTACTTC.

This sequence joins TRBV24-1 and TRBJ1-2, with D uncertain. The CDR3 consists of 14 residues. Germline CDR1 is KGHDR and CDR2 is SFDVKD. The V end lost 4 bases, the J end lost 0 bases, and 8 bases lay between the germline ends. The CDR3 coding sequence is TGTGCCACCAGTGAGGCACCAGCTAACTATGGCTACACCTTC. Its protein is CATSEAPANYGYTF.

This clonotype came up a few times. The chain recombines TRBV12-3 or TRBV12-4 with TRBJ2-7; D gene uncertain. This CDR3 has 12 amino acids. V gave up 7 bases and J gave up 4 bases, with 11 bases separating them. The CDR3 DNA reads as TGTGCCAGCACCATCGAGTGGTACGAGCAGTACTTC. Translation: CASTIEWYEQYF.

The chain is built from TRBV20-1 and TRBJ1-5, with D possibly matching TRBD1 (5 bases). The V end lost 3 bases, the J end lost 5 bases, and 14 bases lay between the germline ends. This CDR3 spans 14 amino acids. The germline gives CDR1 DFQATT, CDR2 SNEGSKA (reference sequence). CDR3 region: CSASRRAHHQPQHF. As DNA, the CDR3 is TGCAGTGCTAGTCGCAGGGCCCACCATCAGCCCCAGCATTTT.